Listed below are T cell receptor beta chains from one sample, sequenced in a study of shared T cell receptors in the human thymus. The repertoire was sequenced with immunoSEQ multiplex PCR; TCRdb's copy has only in-frame clones and lacks some. The table records 700,000 or so clones, over 75% of them present only once. A further study also used this sample, focusing on human thymus T cells.

Material: thymocytes. These receptors were taken from a girl under three years old with a congenital heart defect. The CDR3 runs from the conserved cysteine through the conserved F or W. A D gene is named only where the DNA matches it firmly. Clone size appears in some rows only: once, few, many, or a class for an expanded clone.

D gene: -
J gene: TRBJ2-7
V gene: TRBV5-1
clone size: -
CDR3 protein: CASSLVEARFPGEQYF
CDR3 DNA: TGCGCCAGCAGCTTGGTAGAGGCCAGATTCCCGGGTGAGCAGTACTTC

D gene: TRBD1
J gene: TRBJ2-7
V gene: TRBV19
clone size: once
CDR3 protein: CASMKWTGSYEQYF
CDR3 DNA: TGTGCCAGTATGAAGTGGACAGGCTCCTACGAGCAGTACTTC

D gene: -
J gene: TRBJ1-1
V gene: TRBV27
clone size: -
CDR3 protein: CASKPGGSRATMNTEAFF
CDR3 DNA: TGTGCCAGCAAGCCGGGGGGGAGCAGAGCGACCATGAACACTGAAGCTTTCTTT

D gene: -
J gene: TRBJ2-7
V gene: TRBV29-1
clone size: -
CDR3 protein: CSVGTAYEQYF
CDR3 DNA: TGCAGCGTTGGTACAGCCTACGAGCAGTACTTC

D gene: -
J gene: TRBJ2-5
V gene: TRBV5-6
clone size: -
CDR3 protein: CASRGTLTTEAQYF
CDR3 DNA: TGTGCCAGCAGAGGGACTCTGACTACGGAGGCCCAGTACTTC

D gene: -
J gene: TRBJ2-3
V gene: TRBV6-6
clone size: once
CDR3 protein: CASSYRQLSRGGWYF
CDR3 DNA: TGTGCCAGCAGTTACAGGCAGTTGAGTAGGGGGGGATGGTATTTT

D gene: -
J gene: TRBJ2-7
V gene: TRBV25-1
clone size: -
CDR3 protein: CASSESRLSSYEQYF
CDR3 DNA: TGTGCCAGCAGTGAATCGAGGCTAAGCTCCTACGAGCAGTACTTC

D gene: -
J gene: TRBJ1-1
V gene: TRBV4-3
clone size: -
CDR3 protein: CASSQATGRVGAFF
CDR3 DNA: TGCGCCAGCAGCCAAGCAACAGGGAGGGTAGGAGCTTTCTTT

D gene: -
J gene: TRBJ1-2
V gene: TRBV4-1
clone size: -
CDR3 protein: CASSQGEGGYTF
CDR3 DNA: TGCGCCAGCAGCCAGGGAGAGGGTGGCTACACCTTC

D gene: -
J gene: TRBJ1-2
V gene: TRBV7-9
clone size: -
CDR3 protein: CASSFLRATAPYGYTF
CDR3 DNA: TGTGCCAGCAGCTTTCTTCGAGCGACTGCTCCTTATGGCTACACCTTC

D gene: -
J gene: TRBJ1-1
V gene: TRBV28
clone size: few
CDR3 protein: CASSLESVKNTEAFF
CDR3 DNA: TGTGCCAGCAGTTTGGAGTCAGTTAAGAACACTGAAGCTTTCTTT

D gene: -
J gene: TRBJ1-3
V gene: TRBV14
clone size: -
CDR3 protein: CASSLWEPGNTIYF
CDR3 DNA: TGTGCCAGCAGCCTTTGGGAGCCTGGAAACACCATATATTTT

D gene: TRBD1
J gene: TRBJ2-2
V gene: TRBV28
clone size: -
CDR3 protein: CASSQGAHGELFF
CDR3 DNA: TGTGCCAGCAGTCAGGGGGCGCATGGGGAGCTGTTTTTT

D gene: -
J gene: TRBJ1-5
V gene: TRBV6-1
clone size: -
CDR3 protein: CASSESGRGINQPQHF
CDR3 DNA: TGTGCCAGCAGTGAATCAGGCAGGGGAATCAATCAGCCCCAGCATTTT

D gene: -
J gene: TRBJ1-2
V gene: TRBV4-1
clone size: -
CDR3 protein: CASSQDKDLRESEIGYTF
CDR3 DNA: TGCGCCAGCAGCCAAGATAAGGACTTGCGGGAGTCGGAAATTGGCTACACCTTC

D gene: TRBD1
J gene: TRBJ2-7
V gene: TRBV15
clone size: once
CDR3 protein: CATSGTGAYEQYF
CDR3 DNA: TGTGCCACCAGCGGAACAGGGGCCTACGAGCAGTACTTC

D gene: -
J gene: TRBJ2-5
V gene: TRBV11-2
clone size: -
CDR3 protein: CASSAPAETQYF
CDR3 DNA: TGTGCCAGCAGCGCGCCCGCAGAGACCCAGTACTTC

D gene: -
J gene: TRBJ1-2
V gene: TRBV4-1
clone size: -
CDR3 protein: CASSRALDSYGYTF
CDR3 DNA: TGCGCCAGCAGCCGGGCCTTGGATAGCTATGGCTACACCTTC

D gene: -
J gene: TRBJ1-5
V gene: TRBV19
clone size: -
CDR3 protein: CASSITHTTNQPQHF
CDR3 DNA: TGTGCCAGTAGTATCACCCACACGACTAATCAGCCCCAGCATTTT

D gene: TRBD2
J gene: TRBJ2-3
V gene: TRBV14
clone size: -
CDR3 protein: CASSGLAGGPDTDTQYF
CDR3 DNA: TGTGCCAGCAGTGGACTAGCGGGGGGCCCTGACACAGATACGCAGTATTTT

D gene: -
J gene: TRBJ1-2
V gene: TRBV7-2
clone size: -
CDR3 protein: CAPDEQGILEGYTF
CDR3 DNA: TGTGCTCCGGATGAACAGGGAATTTTGGAAGGCTACACCTTC

D gene: -
J gene: TRBJ1-2
V gene: TRBV5-8
clone size: -
CDR3 protein: CASSFGTGRSYYGYTF
CDR3 DNA: TGTGCCAGCAGCTTTGGTACAGGGAGATCTTACTATGGCTACACCTTC

D gene: TRBD2
J gene: TRBJ2-3
V gene: TRBV28
clone size: -
CDR3 protein: CASSRTGGVGTDTQYF
CDR3 DNA: TGTGCCAGCAGCCGCACCGGGGGGGTGGGCACAGATACGCAGTATTTT

D gene: -
J gene: TRBJ2-5
V gene: TRBV7-7
clone size: few
CDR3 protein: CASSTRGTEEETQYF
CDR3 DNA: TGTGCCAGCAGCACTCGGGGAACAGAAGAAGAGACCCAGTACTTC

D gene: TRBD1
J gene: TRBJ2-3
V gene: TRBV12-5
clone size: few
CDR3 protein: CASVAGTGKITDTQYF
CDR3 DNA: TGTGCTAGTGTCGCCGGGACAGGGAAAATCACAGATACGCAGTATTTT

D gene: -
J gene: TRBJ2-7
V gene: TRBV28
clone size: -
CDR3 protein: CASSLIREAYEQYF
CDR3 DNA: TGTGCCAGCAGTTTAATAAGAGAGGCCTACGAGCAGTACTTC

D gene: TRBD1
J gene: TRBJ1-2
V gene: TRBV19
clone size: -
CDR3 protein: CASSIRDRSHYGYTF
CDR3 DNA: TGTGCCAGTAGTATACGGGACAGGTCCCACTATGGCTACACCTTC

D gene: TRBD2
J gene: TRBJ2-3
V gene: TRBV2
clone size: -
CDR3 protein: CASSDVGGGSHTQYF
CDR3 DNA: TGTGCCAGCAGTGATGTGGGCGGGGGGTCCCATACGCAGTATTTT

D gene: -
J gene: TRBJ1-1
V gene: TRBV9
clone size: -
CDR3 protein: CASSAHSRVNTEAFF
CDR3 DNA: TGTGCCAGCAGCGCCCATTCCAGGGTGAACACTGAAGCTTTCTTT

D gene: -
J gene: TRBJ2-7
V gene: TRBV27
clone size: -
CDR3 protein: CASKITGRSSLPEHYEQYF
CDR3 DNA: TGTGCCAGCAAAATTACAGGGAGATCGAGCCTACCAGAACATTACGAGCAGTACTTC

D gene: TRBD1
J gene: TRBJ1-6
V gene: TRBV27
clone size: -
CDR3 protein: CASSLSLVRDRGRDSPLHF
CDR3 DNA: TGTGCCAGCAGTTTAAGTTTAGTGAGGGACAGGGGCCGGGATTCACCCCTCCACTTT

D gene: -
J gene: TRBJ1-3
V gene: TRBV7-6
clone size: -
CDR3 protein: CASSLVPGQGNTIYF
CDR3 DNA: TGTGCCAGCAGCTTAGTTCCAGGACAGGGAAACACCATATATTTT

D gene: -
J gene: TRBJ2-5
V gene: TRBV4-1
clone size: -
CDR3 protein: CASRPHVERIRETQYF
CDR3 DNA: TGCGCCAGCAGGCCACACGTGGAGAGGATCCGAGAGACCCAGTACTTC

D gene: -
J gene: TRBJ1-5
V gene: TRBV27
clone size: -
CDR3 protein: CASSLKGRSGQPQHF
CDR3 DNA: TGTGCCAGCAGTTTAAAAGGCCGCAGCGGTCAGCCCCAGCATTTT

D gene: -
J gene: TRBJ2-1
V gene: TRBV9
clone size: -
CDR3 protein: CASSVVPGQVSYNEQFF
CDR3 DNA: TGTGCCAGCAGCGTAGTTCCGGGACAAGTCTCCTACAATGAGCAGTTCTTC

D gene: TRBD1
J gene: TRBJ1-2
V gene: TRBV9
clone size: once
CDR3 protein: CASSPNRGRNGYTF
CDR3 DNA: TGTGCCAGCAGCCCAAACAGGGGGCGGAATGGCTACACCTTC

D gene: -
J gene: TRBJ1-5
V gene: TRBV7-8
clone size: -
CDR3 protein: CASSISRVGQPQHF
CDR3 DNA: TGTGCCAGCAGCATTTCCAGGGTAGGTCAGCCCCAGCATTTT

D gene: TRBD1
J gene: TRBJ1-1
V gene: TRBV5-1
clone size: -
CDR3 protein: CASSPSRPQGARAWTEAFF
CDR3 DNA: TGCGCCAGCAGCCCGTCCCGTCCCCAGGGGGCGCGGGCGTGGACTGAAGCTTTCTTT

D gene: -
J gene: TRBJ1-6
V gene: TRBV30
clone size: -
CDR3 protein: CAWRAGWYSPLHF
CDR3 DNA: TGTGCCTGGCGTGCGGGGTGGTATTCACCCCTCCACTTT

D gene: TRBD1
J gene: TRBJ2-2
V gene: TRBV9
clone size: -
CDR3 protein: CAGLRDRVSLNTGELFF
CDR3 DNA: TGTGCCGGGCTACGGGACAGGGTGTCCTTGAACACCGGGGAGCTGTTTTTT

D gene: -
J gene: TRBJ2-6
V gene: TRBV5-6
clone size: -
CDR3 protein: CASSLATGSGANVLTF
CDR3 DNA: TGTGCCAGCAGCTTGGCCACAGGTAGCGGGGCCAACGTCCTGACTTTC

D gene: -
J gene: TRBJ1-2
V gene: TRBV6-5
clone size: -
CDR3 protein: CASSYSMEGPNYGYTF
CDR3 DNA: TGTGCCAGCAGTTACTCGATGGAGGGGCCCAACTATGGCTACACCTTC

D gene: -
J gene: TRBJ2-5
V gene: TRBV28
clone size: -
CDR3 protein: CASSPNQETQYF
CDR3 DNA: TGTGCCAGCAGTCCTAACCAAGAGACCCAGTACTTC